This TCR beta chain was observed in a study of blood T cell repertoires in COVID-19. V shed 3 bases, J shed 6 bases, and the junction held 3 bases outside the gene matches. There are 15 residues in the CDR3. Germline lookup yields CDR1 LNHDA and CDR2 SQIVND (reference sequence). Clones were read by immunoSEQ multiplex PCR, and TCRdb kept only the in-frame ones, dropping some. The sample lists about 220,000 clones, nearly 90% seen once, with approximately 15% in the top ten. The age range of participants was 18 to 89 years, with residence in about two dozen US areas. Grouping used clinical history reported by participants in a survey and questionnaire.

V is TRBV19 and J is TRBJ1-6, with 9 positions matching TRBD1. The TCR comes from a man aged 30 to 45 who had been exposed to COVID-19. The material sequenced was PBMCs or T cells enriched from blood (not recorded which). The CDR3 is CASSMGQGPNSPLHF. For the CDR3, the DNA is TGTGCCAGTAGTATGGGACAGGGACCTAATTCACCCCTCCACTTT.